This note documents a single T cell receptor beta chain sequence. This specimen belongs to a study of blood T cell repertoires in COVID-19. Trimming removed 3 bases at V and 4 bases at J, with 10 bases between. Germline V gives CDR1 SGHDN, CDR2 FVKESK. This CDR3 region has 14 residues. The protocol was immunoSEQ multiplex PCR, while the TCRdb copy is restricted to in-frame clones and leaves out a portion. The profile covers roughly 300,000 clones, with 86% appearing a single time and more than 10% taken by the ten largest. V is TRBV14 and J is TRBJ2-1; D perhaps matches TRBD1 (5 bases). Sequenced material: peripheral blood. The receptor comes from a woman in her 30s with COVID-19, enrolled during active disease. CDR3 nucleotides: TGTGCCAGCAGCCACGGACACGGTTACAATGAGCAGTTCTTC. Protein sequence: CASSHGHGYNEQFF.